A selection of T cell receptor beta chains follows, all from one sample in a study of T cell responses to AZD1222 COVID-19 vaccine. Sequencing used immunoSEQ multiplex PCR; TCRdb keeps in-frame clones, though not all of them. Among about 70,000 clones listed, 88% were seen once. Sequencing used peripheral blood, obtained 28 days after the second dose of the MenACWY control vaccine. The receptor source for this set is an adult who received the MenACWY meningococcal vaccine as a control. Both conserved end residues are part of each CDR3. A D gene is named only where the DNA matches it firmly. Clone size is shown for a subset of rows, as once, few, many or a class of expanded clone.

>NA|NA|TRBJ1-1|TRBV18
TGTGCCAGCTCAAAGGGGTTGAACACTGAAGCTTTCTTT
CASSKGLNTEAFF
>NA|NA|TRBJ2-7|TRBV7-9
TGTGCCAGCAGCTGGGGGCCCTACGAGCAGTACTTC
CASSWGPYEQYF
>TRBD2|NA|TRBJ2-1|TRBV29-1
TGCAGCGTTCAACTCGGACTAGCGGGGGTCGGCAATGAGCAGTTCTTC
CSVQLGLAGVGNEQFF
>NA|NA|TRBJ2-3|TRBV6-5
TGTGCCAGCAGACCCAGACAGGGAGGTACGCAGTATTTT
CASRPRQGGTQYF
>NA|NA|TRBJ1-6|TRBV7-8
TGTGCCAGCAGCTTAGAGCGAAATTCACCCCTCCACTTT
CASSLERNSPLHF
>NA|NA|TRBJ2-1|TRBV28
TGTGCCGGGACATGGGGGGGGGTTTACAATGAGCAGTTCTTC
CAGTWGGVYNEQFF
>NA|NA|TRBJ1-4|TRBV5-5
TGTGCCAGCAGGAGGACAGCAACTAATGAAAAACTGTTTTTT
CASRRTATNEKLFF
>NA|NA|TRBJ2-7|TRBV5-4
TGTGCCAGCAGCTTGGCCAGGGGGGGTTACGAGCAGTACTTC
CASSLARGGYEQYF
>TRBD2|NA|TRBJ2-1|TRBV9
TGTGCCAGCAGCGGCCACCCTAGCGGGAGTGTCTACAATGAGCAGTTCTTC
CASSGHPSGSVYNEQFF
>TRBD2|once|TRBJ2-7|TRBV6-5
TGTGCCAGCAGGAGTGAGCTAGCGGTGAAATACGAGCAGTACTTC
CASRSELAVKYEQYF
>NA|NA|TRBJ1-4|TRBV3-1/TRBV3-2
TGTGCCAGCAGCCAAGGGCAGGTGGAAAAACTGTTTTTT
CASSQGQVEKLFF
>NA|NA|TRBJ1-1|TRBV30
TGTGCCAGGTCCCCGGGACTGGGTGAAGCTTTCTTT
CARSPGLGEAFF
>NA|NA|TRBJ1-1|TRBV28
TGTGCCAGCAGTCTAAGACAGGCACGGGGGAACACTGAAGCTTTCTTT
CASSLRQARGNTEAFF
>TRBD2|NA|TRBJ2-5|TRBV4-3
TGCGCCAGCAGCCAAGATACGCTAGCGGGAGGGGTAGGAGAGACCCAGTACTTC
CASSQDTLAGGVGETQYF
>NA|NA|TRBJ2-3|TRBV13
TGTGCCAGCAGCTCCGGGTCGACAGATACGCAGTATTTT
CASSSGSTDTQYF
>TRBD2|NA|TRBJ2-1|TRBV30
TGTGCCTGGAGTGTTGGGGGGGGAGAGCAGTTCTTC
CAWSVGGGEQFF
>TRBD1|NA|TRBJ2-5|TRBV5-1
TGCGCCAGCAGCTTGGAGGGGACAGGGGACGAGACCCAGTACTTC
CASSLEGTGDETQYF
>TRBD1|NA|TRBJ2-7|TRBV5-1
TGCGCCAGCAGCTTGGGACAGGGGACCTTCTACGAGCAGTACTTC
CASSLGQGTFYEQYF
>NA|NA|TRBJ2-7|TRBV18
TGTGCCAGCTCACCCTTCCAGGGAAGTCCCTACGAGCAGTACTTC
CASSPFQGSPYEQYF
>NA|once|TRBJ2-7|TRBV7-2
TGTGCCAGCAGCTCAGGACGATCAATCGCTTCCTACGAGCAGTACTTC
CASSSGRSIASYEQYF
>TRBD1|once|TRBJ1-2|TRBV4-2
TGTGCCAGCAGCCAAGAGGGACAGGGTAGAGGGAATGGCTACACCTTC
CASSQEGQGRGNGYTF
>TRBD1|NA|TRBJ2-7|TRBV18
TGTGCCAGCTCACCGGGACAGAACTACGAGCAGTACTTC
CASSPGQNYEQYF
>NA|NA|TRBJ2-3|TRBV5-1
TGCGCCAGCAGCCGAACCCAGAGTACAGATACGCAGTATTTT
CASSRTQSTDTQYF
>NA|NA|TRBJ1-4|TRBV29-1
TGCAGCGTTGAAGCCGGGGCAACTAATGAAAAACTGTTTTTT
CSVEAGATNEKLFF
>NA|NA|TRBJ2-5|TRBV27
TGTGCCAGCAGTTCCCGGACAGCGACGGAGACCCAGTACTTC
CASSSRTATETQYF
>NA|NA|TRBJ2-7|TRBV7-2
TGTGCCAGCAGCCCTTCCCTGGGGCAGGGAGGTACCTACGAGCAGTACTTC
CASSPSLGQGGTYEQYF
>NA|NA|TRBJ1-1|TRBV5-1
TGCGCCAGCAGAAATGGGGCAGGGCCCGACACTGAAGCTTTCTTT
CASRNGAGPDTEAFF
>NA|NA|TRBJ2-2|TRBV2
TGTGCCAGCAGTGACCAGGGGCCATCGAACACCGGGGAGCTGTTTTTT
CASSDQGPSNTGELFF
>NA|NA|TRBJ2-7|TRBV7-2
TGTGCCAGCAGCTTAGCGGGGGGGCGGCAGTCCGAGCAGTACTTC
CASSLAGGRQSEQYF
>NA|NA|TRBJ1-6|TRBV3-1/TRBV3-2
TGTGCCAGCAGCCAAGTGGCGAGGGCTGGTAATTCACCCCTCCACTTT
CASSQVARAGNSPLHF
>TRBD1|few|TRBJ1-2|TRBV7-2
TGTGCCAGCAGCTTCTCCGGGACAGGGGCGGATGGCTACACCTTC
CASSFSGTGADGYTF
>NA|NA|TRBJ2-4|TRBV7-2
TGTGCCAGCAGCCCAGGGGAGGGGGCCAAAAACATTCAGTACTTC
CASSPGEGAKNIQYF
>NA|NA|TRBJ1-1|TRBV2
TGTGCCAGCAGTGGTCAGATGAACACTGAAGCTTTCTTT
CASSGQMNTEAFF
>NA|NA|TRBJ2-3|TRBV5-8
TGTGCCAGCAGCCCTGGTGGGGACTTCTACACAGATACGCAGTATTTT
CASSPGGDFYTDTQYF
>NA|NA|TRBJ2-7|TRBV6-2/TRBV6-3
TGTGCCAGCAGCCCAAGAGAGGGGCGGAACGAGCAGTACTTC
CASSPREGRNEQYF
>TRBD1|NA|TRBJ1-1|TRBV9
TGTGCCAGCAGTTACCTGAACAGGACAGGGGGCGCCGGTCCTCCTGAAGCTTTCTTT
CASSYLNRTGGAGPPEAFF
>NA|NA|TRBJ1-1|TRBV15
TGTGCCACCAGCAGAGATGGGAGACTTGAAGCTTTCTTT
CATSRDGRLEAFF
>NA|NA|TRBJ1-1|TRBV7-9
TGTGCCAGCAGTAAGACAGGTTACACTGAAGCTTTCTTT
CASSKTGYTEAFF
>TRBD1|NA|TRBJ2-6|TRBV28
TGTGCCAGCAGTTCCGGGACAGGCGTATCCGGGTCCAACGTCCTGACTTTC
CASSSGTGVSGSNVLTF
>TRBD2|NA|TRBJ2-3|TRBV20-1
TGCAGTGCTAGTCAGCCTAGCGGGATCACAGATACGCAGTATTTT
CSASQPSGITDTQYF
>NA|once|TRBJ1-2|TRBV6-5
TGTGCCAGCAGCACGCGTGGGCTTAGCCTCGATGGCTACACCTTC
CASSTRGLSLDGYTF